A selection of T cell receptor beta chains follows, all from one sample in a study of shared clonotypes between healthy human individuals. Data came from immunoSEQ multiplex PCR; TCRdb stores just in-frame clones and leaves some out. The sample records 760,000 or so clones, about 96% being singletons. The material sequenced was naive CD8+ T cells sorted from blood. The receptors derive from a man aged 25-40 years in good health. CDR3s include the opening cysteine and the closing phenylalanine or tryptophan. D genes are given only for firm matches. The size field is filled for only some rows; it gives once, few, many or a size class.

abundance | j_gene | v_gene | d_gene | CDR3nt | CDR3aa
- | TRBJ2-3 | TRBV9 | - | TGTGCCAGCAGCTCCCACGTTAGCGAAAGCACAGATACGCAGTATTTT | CASSSHVSESTDTQYF
- | TRBJ1-3 | TRBV5-6 | TRBD1 | TGTGCCAGCAGCTGGGGACAGGGCCCCGTACGCTCTGGAAACACCATATATTTT | CASSWGQGPVRSGNTIYF
- | TRBJ2-5 | TRBV7-9 | - | TGTGCCAGCAGCCCCCGGGACTCCGAAGGCGAAGAGACCCAGTACTTC | CASSPRDSEGEETQYF
- | TRBJ2-1 | TRBV7-6 | TRBD1 | TGTGCCAGCAGCCTGTGGGACAGAGACAATGAGCAGTTCTTC | CASSLWDRDNEQFF
- | TRBJ2-7 | TRBV7-7 | TRBD1 | TGTGCCAGCAGCATGTCCAGGGGGCTCTCCTACGAGCAGTACTTC | CASSMSRGLSYEQYF
- | TRBJ2-1 | TRBV7-8 | - | TGTGCCAGCACCCATGGCCGGGGGAATGAGCAGTTCTTC | CASTHGRGNEQFF
once | TRBJ1-4 | TRBV5-5 | - | TGTGCCAGCAGCTTGGGCAACATTGCAACTAATGAAAAACTGTTTTTT | CASSLGNIATNEKLFF
- | TRBJ2-3 | TRBV14 | - | TGTGCCAGCAGCCACGGGACCTACCGCACAGATACGCAGTATTTT | CASSHGTYRTDTQYF
- | TRBJ2-2 | TRBV2 | - | TGTGCCAGCACGACCGTTTTCGGGGAAGTTCTCGCGAACACCGGGGAGCTGTTTTTT | CASTTVFGEVLANTGELFF
- | TRBJ1-1 | TRBV25-1 | - | TGTGCCAGCAGCGGGGGGATTTTCCACACTGAAGCTTTCTTT | CASSGGIFHTEAFF
- | TRBJ1-3 | TRBV5-4 | TRBD1 | TGTGCCAGCAGACGTGACAGGGGAGCTGGAAACACCATATATTTT | CASRRDRGAGNTIYF
- | TRBJ2-1 | TRBV10-3 | - | TGTGCCATCGGGCCGGGTTACAATGAGCAGTTCTTC | CAIGPGYNEQFF
- | TRBJ2-2 | TRBV9 | - | TGTGCCAGCAGCATACCGAGTCCTACGGACAGAGAGAACACCGGGGAGCTGTTTTTT | CASSIPSPTDRENTGELFF
- | TRBJ2-1 | TRBV28 | TRBD2 | TGTGCCAGCGGGAGACTAGCGGGAGGTCAACATACATACAATGAGCAGTTCTTC | CASGRLAGGQHTYNEQFF
- | TRBJ1-2 | TRBV7-2 | - | TGTGCCAGCAGCTTGGAGGGACCCGGCAACTCCACCTTC | CASSLEGPGNSTF
- | TRBJ1-2 | TRBV5-1 | - | TGCGCCAGCAGCTTCTCTTCACTTTATGGCTACACCTTC | CASSFSSLYGYTF
- | TRBJ1-1 | TRBV5-4 | - | TGTGCCAGCAGCCTTACGGGCCTGTCAGTTGAGGGACCCCCTGAAGCTTTCTTT | CASSLTGLSVEGPPEAFF
- | TRBJ2-7 | TRBV28 | TRBD1 | TGTGCCAGCAGTCACGACAGGGAGAAGTTGGACTACGAGCAGTACTTC | CASSHDREKLDYEQYF
- | TRBJ1-5 | TRBV5-5 | - | TGTGCCAGCAGCCACCGACGGGTTGATCAGCCCCAGCATTTT | CASSHRRVDQPQHF
- | TRBJ2-7 | TRBV18 | - | TGTGCCAGCTCACCCTCCTTCGGTATACACACCTACGAGCAGTACTTC | CASSPSFGIHTYEQYF
- | TRBJ2-1 | TRBV7-9 | TRBD2 | TGTGCCAGCAGACAACTAGCGGGAGTGTACAATGAGCAGTTCTTC | CASRQLAGVYNEQFF
- | TRBJ2-2 | TRBV27 | - | TGTGCCAGCAGTTTACCCAGCGGGGAGCTGTTTTTT | CASSLPSGELFF
- | TRBJ2-3 | TRBV18 | TRBD1 | TGTGCCAGCTCACCACTGACAGGGCCCGCGCAGGAGGCAGATACGCAGTATTTT | CASSPLTGPAQEADTQYF
- | TRBJ2-7 | TRBV5-6 | TRBD1 | TGTGCCAGCAGCGACGGCACAGGGGCCAACGTGTTGGACTTC | CASSDGTGANVLDF
- | TRBJ1-2 | TRBV7-2 | - | TGTGCCAGCAGCTTAGCCCGGGTTTCCTCGCTTTATGGCTACACCTTC | CASSLARVSSLYGYTF
- | TRBJ2-2 | TRBV5-1 | - | TGCGCCAGCAGCTTGGAAGGGGGGACCGGGGAGCTGTTTTTT | CASSLEGGTGELFF
- | TRBJ2-5 | TRBV27 | - | TGTGCCAGCTACCTGGCGGGAAGGGAGTACTTC | CASYLAGREYF
- | TRBJ2-7 | TRBV30 | TRBD1 | TGTGCCTGGAGTGGGGACAGTTACGAGCAGTACTTC | CAWSGDSYEQYF
once | TRBJ2-2 | TRBV28 | - | TGTGCCAGCAGTTTCCCTGAGTCCAACACCGGGGAGCTGTTTTTT | CASSFPESNTGELFF
- | TRBJ1-5 | TRBV27 | - | TGTGCCAGCAGTGAATGGGTGAATCAGCCCCAGCATTTT | CASSEWVNQPQHF
- | TRBJ2-1 | TRBV19 | - | TGTGCCAGTAGCCCTCAGGCAGACGATTCCTACAATGAGCAGTTCTTC | CASSPQADDSYNEQFF
once | TRBJ1-1 | TRBV19 | TRBD1 | TGTGCCAGTAGCGAAACAGGGGTCACTGAAGCTTTCTTT | CASSETGVTEAFF
- | TRBJ2-7 | TRBV4-3 | TRBD1 | TGCGCCAGCAGCCAAGAGATGACAGGGGCCTACGAGCAGTACTTC | CASSQEMTGAYEQYF
- | TRBJ1-5 | TRBV4-1 | - | TGCGCCAGCAGCCAAGTTCCAGGGAACCAGCCCCAGCATTTT | CASSQVPGNQPQHF
- | TRBJ2-5 | TRBV7-9 | - | TGTGCCAGCTCTTGGATAAAACCGGAGACCCAGTACTTC | CASSWIKPETQYF
once | TRBJ2-6 | TRBV4-1 | TRBD1 | TGCGCCAGCAGCCAAGAAGGACAGGGGGCTTATGGGGCCAACGTCCTGACTTTC | CASSQEGQGAYGANVLTF
once | TRBJ2-7 | TRBV5-1 | TRBD2 | TGCGCCAGCAGCTCTAGCGGGAGCTTCTTTGACGAGCAGTACTTC | CASSSSGSFFDEQYF
- | TRBJ2-1 | TRBV28 | - | TGTGCCAGCAGTTTAGGCCGCAAAAATGAGCAGTTCTTC | CASSLGRKNEQFF
- | TRBJ1-4 | TRBV4-1 | - | TGCGCCAGCAGCCATTTGGAAAAACTGTTTTTT | CASSHLEKLFF
- | TRBJ2-7 | TRBV5-1 | - | TGCGCCAGCAGCCCCGCGACAGGAAACTACGAGCAGTACTTC | CASSPATGNYEQYF
- | TRBJ2-7 | TRBV15 | - | TGTGCCACCAGCGCCGACCGGGCTACCTCCTACGAGCAGTACTTC | CATSADRATSYEQYF
- | TRBJ2-5 | TRBV6-5 | TRBD2 | TGTGCCAGCAGTTACGAGCTAGCGGGAGTAGAGACCCAGTACTTC | CASSYELAGVETQYF
- | TRBJ2-3 | TRBV27 | TRBD2 | TGTGCCAGCAGTCGGGGGGCAGATACGCAGTATTTT | CASSRGADTQYF
- | TRBJ2-7 | TRBV5-4 | - | TGTGCCAGCAGCTTTATAACGGGCGAGTTATCCTACGAGCAGTACTTC | CASSFITGELSYEQYF